The T cell receptor beta chain described here comes from a study of blood T cell repertoires in COVID-19 (dated by TCRdb to 2020 to 2021). Concerning the study at large: Samples covering the acute and convalescent phases of COVID-19 were provided by collaborators in the United States, Italy and Spain. HLA class I and class II types, where available, came from metadata supplied by the sample provider rather than from assay-based typing. Nearly every sample came with metadata listing a de-identified subject ID, COVID-19 status, age in years and sex. The material from the prospective study consisted of cDNA or gDNA derived from T cells, B-cell-depleted T cells, or PBMCs. The repertoires were released in a freely available public database meant as a resource for research on the immune response to SARS-CoV-2. Deeply sampled blood TCRbeta repertoires from subjects exposed to, actively infected with, or recovered from COVID-19 were included in the dataset. Samples were obtained from the ongoing ImmuneRACE study (first 160 participants) and from 1,000 to 1,500 subjects provided by 6 global collaborators. Beyond this particular receptor, the publication reports: Clinical and demographic metadata were provided uncurated, with the amount varying by source and participant.

Here V drops 7 bases and J drops 7 bases, and the junction holds 14 bases not matched to any gene. Inclusive of the bounding cysteine and phenylalanine, the CDR3 is 14 residues long. The kept DNA is CDR3 alone, 42 bases in frame from the first base. CDR1 and CDR2, looked up from the germline V gene, are SQVTM and ANQGSEA. In its sample, this clone was seen once. Its specific antigen is unknown. Base qualities are missing; no much larger clone stands one base away. TCRbeta CDR3 regions were amplified from genomic DNA by means of the immunoSEQ Assay, a bias-controlled multiplex PCR. Turning to the authors' computational methods: The number of nucleated cells in each sample was estimated by amplification of reference gene primers within the assay. Sequence reads were collapsed and filtered to measure the absolute abundance of every unique TCRbeta CDR3 rearrangement. For each sample, productive Simpson clonality was calculated as the square root of Simpson's diversity index across productive rearrangements. In its TCRdb copy, this immuneACCESS table keeps in-frame sequences only and misses some clones. Where compared with another copy, unresolved V genes explain less than half of these, and the others have no known cause. V and J calls and clone size are copied from that table; D and trimming were computed from the DNA. This sample comprises approximately 80,000 clones, approximately 78% of them detected only once. The ten top clones hold roughly a tenth of the sample.

Each collaborating institution followed its own protocols to collect whole blood in K2EDTA tubes. For TCRbeta analysis, collaborators shipped samples as frozen whole blood, isolated PBMCs, or DNA extracted from either of those sample types. The specimen sequenced was peripheral blood. The rearrangement combines TRBV29-1 with TRBJ2-7; TRBD2 aligns with 9 central bases. The TCR sequence derives from a man aged 55 to 70 with acute or convalescent COVID-19. The DNA sequence reads TGCAGCGCTACAGGGACTAGCCAATTAGGGGAGCAGTACTTC. Translated, it reads CSATGTSQLGEQYF.